These 3 T cell receptor beta chains were sequenced from one sample in a study of CD8 T cells in ankylosing spondylitis. Study conclusions and caveats: Ankylosing spondylitis blood seemed to carry a telltale TCR beta motif made of several highly homologous variants.

Their antigen targets remain unknown. TCRdb reprocessed the 5' RACE reads via MiXCR and lists one record per CDR3 protein. This sample has about 500,000 distinct CDR3 sequences, with about 5% found just once. The sample comprised blood, either unsorted or a sorted T cell fraction (not recorded which). The receptors derive from a male donor with ankylosing spondylitis.

This clonotype appeared many times. The CDR3 region has the DNA TGTGCCAGCAGTTTAGGGACTAGCCTCCTCGAGCAGTACTTC. Its protein is CASSLGTSLLEQYF. This chain joins TRBV12-3 or TRBV12-4 and TRBJ2-7, with TRBD2 matching 8 bases. Trimming took 1 base from V and 6 from J; bases not matched to a gene: 5. The CDR3 spans 14 residues.

This clonotype occurred a few times. The chain is built from TRBV6-2 or TRBV6-3 and TRBJ2-1, with 8 bases lining up with TRBD2. In germline, CDR1 is MNHEY, CDR2 SVGEGT. The CDR3 covers 16 residues. V shed 2 bases and J 3 bases; nucleotides not matched to a gene: 6. The CDR3 is CASSYRSSGYYNEQFF. As DNA, the CDR3 is TGTGCCAGCAGTTACCGATCTAGCGGGTACTACAATGAGCAGTTCTTC.

This sequence joins TRBV30 and TRBJ1-4; D is possibly TRBD1 (5 bases). The CDR3 sequence is 16 residues long. CDR1 is GTSNPN and CDR2 is SVGIG in the germline V gene (reference sequence). V was trimmed by 1 base and J by 0 bases, leaving 12 bases between them. DNA for the CDR3: TGTGCCTGGAGTGGAAAGGACACCGCAACTAATGAAAAACTGTTTTTT. As protein: CAWSGKDTATNEKLFF. The full variable domain, its missing parts supplied by reference TRBV30 and TRBJ1-4, is SQTIHQWPATLVQPVGSPLSLECTVEGTSNPNLYWYRQAAGRGLQLLFYSVGIGQISSEVPQNLSASRPQDRQFILSSKKLLLSDSGFYLCAWSGKDTATNEKLFFGSGTQLSVL.